The clone carrying this T cell receptor (beta chain) was found once. Its cognate antigen is unknown. Unrecorded immune exposure was likely among donors, who were nominally healthy when sampled. These data originate in a study of cytomegalovirus exposure and HLA in healthy donors. About the research overall: A prior analysis found 90 million to 120 million unique TCR beta sequences from around 180 million T cells.

The CDR3 runs 12 residues. V was trimmed by 1 base and J by 9 bases, leaving 7 bases between them. The V gene's germline CDR1 is SEHNR and CDR2 FQNEAQ (reference sequence). Use of 60 Vbeta and 13 Jbeta primers characterized the PCR. Some clones are missing from TCRdb's copy, which holds only in-frame ones; the method was immunoSEQ multiplex PCR. The sample consists of some 89,000 clones, approximately 81% of them appearing once. Study results and limitations: The authors judged a highly shared variant cluster likely a sequencing artifact.

The chain joins TRBV7-9 to TRBJ2-1; possible D gene TRBD1, 5 bases. Sequencing was carried out using PBMCs. The sequence was collected from a man aged 40-55 years in good health and CMV-seropositive. DNA for the CDR3: TGTGCCAGCAGCTTAGTGACAGCTGAGCAGTTCTTC. It encodes CASSLVTAEQFF.